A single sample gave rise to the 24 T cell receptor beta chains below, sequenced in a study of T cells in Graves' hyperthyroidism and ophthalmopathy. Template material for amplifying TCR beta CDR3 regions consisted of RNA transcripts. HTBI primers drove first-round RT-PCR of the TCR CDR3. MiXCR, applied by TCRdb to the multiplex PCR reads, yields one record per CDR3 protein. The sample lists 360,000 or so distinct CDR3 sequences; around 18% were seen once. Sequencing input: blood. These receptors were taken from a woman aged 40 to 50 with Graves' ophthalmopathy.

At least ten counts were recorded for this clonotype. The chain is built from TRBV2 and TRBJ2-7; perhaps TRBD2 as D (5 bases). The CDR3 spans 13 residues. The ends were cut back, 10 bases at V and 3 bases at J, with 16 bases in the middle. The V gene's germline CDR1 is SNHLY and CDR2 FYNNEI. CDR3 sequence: CATQDGLFYEQYF. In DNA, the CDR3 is TGTGCCACCCAAGACGGACTCTTCTACGAGCAGTACTTC.

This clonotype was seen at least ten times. CDR3: CASSLSALVPEAFF. CDR3 DNA: TGCGCCAGCAGCTTGAGTGCCCTGGTGCCTGAAGCTTTCTTT. This rearrangement joins TRBV5-1 to TRBJ1-1, with no clear D. The V gene lost 1 base and the J gene lost 6 bases, with 13 bases spanning the gap. Germline CDR1 reads SGHRS; CDR2 reads YFSETQ. The CDR3 has 14 residues. The full variable domain, rest sourced from reference TRBV5-1 and TRBJ1-1, is KAGVTQTPRYLIKTRGQQVTLSCSPISGHRSVSWYQQTPGQGLQFLFEYFSETQRNKGNFPGRFSGRQFSNSRSEMNVSTLELGDSALYLCASSLSALVPEAFFGQGTRLTVV.

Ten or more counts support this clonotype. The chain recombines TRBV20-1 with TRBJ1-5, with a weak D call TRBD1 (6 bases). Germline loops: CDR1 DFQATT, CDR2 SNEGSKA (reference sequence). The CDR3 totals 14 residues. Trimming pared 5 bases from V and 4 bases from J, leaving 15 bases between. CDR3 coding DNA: TGCAGTGCTGGACAAGAACAGGGAAATCAGCCCCAGCATTTT. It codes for CSAGQEQGNQPQHF.

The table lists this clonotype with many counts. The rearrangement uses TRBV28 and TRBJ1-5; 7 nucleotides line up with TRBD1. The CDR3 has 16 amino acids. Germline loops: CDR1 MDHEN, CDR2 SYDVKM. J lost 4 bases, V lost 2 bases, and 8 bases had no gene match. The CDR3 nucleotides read TGTGCCAGCAGTTTAGGGGACAGACCTGGAAATCAGCCCCAGCATTTT. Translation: CASSLGDRPGNQPQHF. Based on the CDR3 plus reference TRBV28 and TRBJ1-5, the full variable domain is DVKVTQSSRYLVKRTGEKVFLECVQDMDHENMFWYRQDPGLGLRLIYFSYDVKMKEKGDIPEGYSVSREKKERFSLILESASTNQTSMYLCASSLGDRPGNQPQHFGDGTRLSIL.

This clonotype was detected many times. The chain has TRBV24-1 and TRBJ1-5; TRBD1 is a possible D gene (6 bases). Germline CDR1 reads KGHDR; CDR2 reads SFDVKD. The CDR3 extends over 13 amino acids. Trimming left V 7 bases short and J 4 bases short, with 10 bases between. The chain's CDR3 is CATSPDRNQPQHF. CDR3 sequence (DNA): TGTGCCACCAGCCCCGACAGGAATCAGCCCCAGCATTTT.

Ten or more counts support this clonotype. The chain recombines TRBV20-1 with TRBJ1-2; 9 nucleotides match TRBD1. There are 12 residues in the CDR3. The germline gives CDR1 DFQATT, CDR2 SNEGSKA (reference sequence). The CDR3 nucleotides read TGCAACCCCGGGGGACAGGGCCATGGCTACACCTTC. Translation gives CNPGGQGHGYTF.

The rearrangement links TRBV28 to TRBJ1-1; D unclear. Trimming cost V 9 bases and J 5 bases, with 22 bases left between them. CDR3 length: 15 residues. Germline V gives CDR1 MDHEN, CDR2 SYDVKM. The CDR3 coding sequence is TGTGCCAGTACCCGCGTCCGGGTCGGGTGGACTGAAGCTTTCTTT. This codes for CASTRVRVGWTEAFF.

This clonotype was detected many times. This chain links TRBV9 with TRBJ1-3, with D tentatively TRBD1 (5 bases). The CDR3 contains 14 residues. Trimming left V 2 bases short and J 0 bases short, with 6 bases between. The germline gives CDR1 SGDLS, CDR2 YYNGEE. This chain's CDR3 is CASSVTASGNTIYF. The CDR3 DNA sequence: TGTGCCAGCAGCGTGACAGCCTCTGGAAACACCATATATTTT.

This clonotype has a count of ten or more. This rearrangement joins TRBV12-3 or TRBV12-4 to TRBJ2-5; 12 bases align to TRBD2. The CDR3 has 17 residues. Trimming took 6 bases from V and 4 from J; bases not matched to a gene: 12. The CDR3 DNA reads TGTGCCAGCAGCACACTTTCTAGCGGGAGGGAAGGAGAGACCCAGTACTTC. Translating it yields CASSTLSSGREGETQYF.

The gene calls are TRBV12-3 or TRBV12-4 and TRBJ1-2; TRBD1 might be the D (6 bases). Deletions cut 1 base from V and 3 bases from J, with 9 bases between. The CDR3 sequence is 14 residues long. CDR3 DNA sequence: TGTGCCAGCAGTTTAGTACAGGGCCACTATGGCTACACCTTC. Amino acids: CASSLVQGHYGYTF.

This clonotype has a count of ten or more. CDR3 sequence: CATSRERGLEQYF. In DNA form, the CDR3 reads TGTGCCACCAGCAGAGAACGCGGTCTCGAGCAGTACTTC. The genes are TRBV15 and TRBJ2-7; D unresolved. Trimming pared 0 bases from V and 6 bases from J, leaving 9 bases between. There are 13 residues in the CDR3. Germline CDR1 LNHNV, CDR2 YYDKDF (reference sequence).

The CDR3 sequence is CASSIRQGGQETQYF. CDR3 in DNA: TGTGCCAGCAGCATCCGACAGGGTGGACAAGAGACCCAGTACTTC. The chain uses TRBV7-9 and TRBJ2-5, with 7 nucleotides matching TRBD1. V was clipped by 5 bases and J by 2 bases; unmatched bases: 8. Germline CDR1 reads SEHNR; CDR2 reads FQNEAQ (reference sequence). The CDR3 totals 15 residues. Filled out from reference TRBV7-9 and TRBJ2-5, the complete variable domain reads DTGVSQNPRHKITKRGQNVTFRCDPISEHNRLYWYRQTLGQGPEFLTYFQNEAQLEKSRLLSDRFSAERPKGSFSTLEIQRTEQGDSAMYLCASSIRQGGQETQYFGPGTRLLVL.

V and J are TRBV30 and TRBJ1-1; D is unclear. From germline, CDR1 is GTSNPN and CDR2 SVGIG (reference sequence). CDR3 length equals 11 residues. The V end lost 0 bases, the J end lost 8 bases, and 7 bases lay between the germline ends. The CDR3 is CAWSVLSEAFF. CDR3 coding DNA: TGTGCCTGGAGTGTATTATCGGAAGCTTTCTTT.

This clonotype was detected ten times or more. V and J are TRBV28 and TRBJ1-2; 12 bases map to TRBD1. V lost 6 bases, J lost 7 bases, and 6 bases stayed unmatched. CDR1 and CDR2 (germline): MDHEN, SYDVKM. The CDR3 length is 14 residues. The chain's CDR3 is CASRPGQGAFGYTF. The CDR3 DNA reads TGTGCCAGCAGGCCGGGACAGGGGGCGTTTGGCTACACCTTC.

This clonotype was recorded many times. This chain's CDR3 is CSVMVAGGPYEQYF. The CDR3 DNA follows: TGCAGCGTTATGGTAGCGGGAGGGCCCTACGAGCAGTACTTC. This chain joins TRBV29-1 and TRBJ2-7; the match to TRBD2 covers 11 bases. The CDR3 loop spans 14 amino acids. Germline V gene data show CDR1 as SQVTM and CDR2 as ANQGSEA. J lost 2 bases, V lost 5 bases, and 5 bases had no gene match.

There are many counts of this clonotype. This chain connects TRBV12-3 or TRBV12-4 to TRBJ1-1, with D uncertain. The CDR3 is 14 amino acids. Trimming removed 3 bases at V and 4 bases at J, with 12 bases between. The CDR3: CASSFIGGGTEAFF. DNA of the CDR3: TGTGCCAGCAGTTTCATCGGAGGCGGCACTGAAGCTTTCTTT.

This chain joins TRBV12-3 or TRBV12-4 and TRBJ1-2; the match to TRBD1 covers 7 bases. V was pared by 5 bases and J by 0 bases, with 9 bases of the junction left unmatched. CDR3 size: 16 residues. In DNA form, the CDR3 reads TGTGCCAGCAGTCATACGACAGGGATCGCTAACTATGGCTACACCTTC. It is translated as CASSHTTGIANYGYTF.

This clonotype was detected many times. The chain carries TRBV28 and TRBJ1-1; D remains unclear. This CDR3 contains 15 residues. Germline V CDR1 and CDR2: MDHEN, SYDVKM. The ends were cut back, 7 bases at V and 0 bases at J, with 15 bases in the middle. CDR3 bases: TGTGCCAGCACCCCGGGAGACAAACTGAACACTGAAGCTTTCTTT. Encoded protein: CASTPGDKLNTEAFF.

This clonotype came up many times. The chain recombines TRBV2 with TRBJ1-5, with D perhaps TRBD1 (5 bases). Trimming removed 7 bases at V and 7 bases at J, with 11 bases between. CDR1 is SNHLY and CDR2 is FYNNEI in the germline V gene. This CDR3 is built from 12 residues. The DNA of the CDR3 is TGTGCCAGCAAGGCAGGGAACCAGCCCCAGCATTTT. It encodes CASKAGNQPQHF.

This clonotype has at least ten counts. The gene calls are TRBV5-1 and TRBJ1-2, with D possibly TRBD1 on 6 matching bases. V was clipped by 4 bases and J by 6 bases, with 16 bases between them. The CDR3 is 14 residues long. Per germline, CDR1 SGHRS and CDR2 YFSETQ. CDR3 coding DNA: TGCGCCAGCAGCCCCAGGACAGATTCTAATGGCTACACCTTC. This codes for CASSPRTDSNGYTF.

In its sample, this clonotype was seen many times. Here the CDR3 DNA reads TGTGCCAGCAGTTTTCGGGGAAGCAATCAGCCCCAGCATTTT. Amino acid sequence: CASSFRGSNQPQHF. The chain carries TRBV28 and TRBJ1-5; unclear D gene. The germline V gene encodes CDR1 MDHEN and CDR2 SYDVKM. The V end was cut by 3 bases, the J end by 1 base, with 7 bases between. The CDR3 extends over 14 amino acids.

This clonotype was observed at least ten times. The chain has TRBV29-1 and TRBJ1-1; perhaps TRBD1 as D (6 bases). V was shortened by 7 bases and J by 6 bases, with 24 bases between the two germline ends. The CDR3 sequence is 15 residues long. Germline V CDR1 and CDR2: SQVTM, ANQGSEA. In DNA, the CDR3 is TGCAGCGGCGCACTGGCCAGGGGTGAGGGGCCTGAAGCTTTCTTT. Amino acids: CSGALARGEGPEAFF. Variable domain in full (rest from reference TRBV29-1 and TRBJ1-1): SAVISQKPSRDICQRGTSLTIQCQVDSQVTMMFWYRQQPGQSLTLIATANQGSEATYESGFVIDKFPISRPNLTFSTLTVSNMSPEDSSIYLCSGALARGEGPEAFFGQGTRLTVV.

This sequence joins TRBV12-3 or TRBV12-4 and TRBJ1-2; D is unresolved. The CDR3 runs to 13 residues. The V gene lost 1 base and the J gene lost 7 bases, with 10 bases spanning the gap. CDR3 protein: CASSLGPTSGYTF. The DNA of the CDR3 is TGTGCCAGCAGTTTAGGGCCGACAAGTGGCTACACCTTC.

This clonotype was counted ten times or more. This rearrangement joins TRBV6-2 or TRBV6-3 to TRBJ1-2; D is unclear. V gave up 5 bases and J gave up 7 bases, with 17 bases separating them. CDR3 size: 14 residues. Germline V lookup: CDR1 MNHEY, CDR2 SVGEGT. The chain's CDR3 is CASSGFRGALGYTF. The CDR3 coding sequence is TGTGCCAGCAGTGGCTTCCGGGGAGCTCTTGGCTACACCTTC.